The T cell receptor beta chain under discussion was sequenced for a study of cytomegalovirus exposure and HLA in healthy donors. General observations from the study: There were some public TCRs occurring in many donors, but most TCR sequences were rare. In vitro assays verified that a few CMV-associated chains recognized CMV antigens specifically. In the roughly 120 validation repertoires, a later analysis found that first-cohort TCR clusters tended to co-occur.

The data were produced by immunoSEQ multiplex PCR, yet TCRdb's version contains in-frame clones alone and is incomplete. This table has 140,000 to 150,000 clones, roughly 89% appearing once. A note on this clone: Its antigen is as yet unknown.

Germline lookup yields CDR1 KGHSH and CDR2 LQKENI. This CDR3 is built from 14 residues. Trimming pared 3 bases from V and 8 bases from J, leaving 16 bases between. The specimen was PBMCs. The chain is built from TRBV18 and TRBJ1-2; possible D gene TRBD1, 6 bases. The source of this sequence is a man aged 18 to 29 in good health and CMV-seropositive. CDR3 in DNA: TGTGCCAGCTCACCTAATACAGGGCTGGAGGGCTACACCTTC. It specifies CASSPNTGLEGYTF.